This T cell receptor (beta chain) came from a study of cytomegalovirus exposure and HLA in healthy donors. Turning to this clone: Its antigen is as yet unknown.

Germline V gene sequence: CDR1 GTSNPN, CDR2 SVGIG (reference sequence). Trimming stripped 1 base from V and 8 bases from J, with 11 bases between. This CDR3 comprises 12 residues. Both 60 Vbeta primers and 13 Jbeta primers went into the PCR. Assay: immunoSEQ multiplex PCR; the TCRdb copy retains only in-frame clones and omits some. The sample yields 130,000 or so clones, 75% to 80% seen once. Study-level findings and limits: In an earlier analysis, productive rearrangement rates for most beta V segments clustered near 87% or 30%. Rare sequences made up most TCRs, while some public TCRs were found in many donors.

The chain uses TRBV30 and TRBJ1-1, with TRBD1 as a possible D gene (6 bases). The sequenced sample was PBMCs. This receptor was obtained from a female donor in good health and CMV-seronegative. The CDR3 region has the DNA TGTGCCTGGAGTGGGGGGCGAAAGGAAGCTTTCTTT. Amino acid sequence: CAWSGGRKEAFF.